The clone carrying this T cell receptor (beta chain) was observed a handful of times. What it binds is unknown. This sample was included in a study of T cells after yellow fever vaccination. Findings and caveats of the study: Peak timing came faster in the weaker secondary response, day 5 versus 15. Post-booster repertoires again held most primary-vaccination clones (roughly 95% CD4, roughly 88% CD8).

The CDR3 covers 15 residues. Germline V CDR1 and CDR2: WSHSY, SAAADI. Trimming at V came to 3 bases and at J to 3 bases, leaving 5 bases not matched to a gene. TCRdb used MiXCR to reprocess the 5' RACE reads, holding one entry per CDR3 protein. The sample contains 300,000 to 400,000 distinct CDR3 sequences, 3.5% to 4.5% of which appear only once. The rearrangement joins TRBV10-2 to TRBJ2-1, with 7 bases fitting TRBD2. Sequencing was performed on PBMCs, taken 5 days after the yellow fever booster vaccination. The TCR was taken from a man younger than 30 who received the YFV17D yellow fever vaccine. The CDR3 protein is CASSEEGGFYNEQFF. The CDR3 DNA follows: TGCGCCAGCAGTGAAGAGGGAGGGTTCTACAATGAGCAGTTCTTC.